The rows below give T cell receptor beta chains drawn from one sample of a study of graft-versus-host responses after intestinal transplantation. Produced via immunoSEQ multiplex PCR; TCRdb's table is partial and in-frame only. Of over 8,000 clones in the sample, around 62% were seen once. Source: ileum tissue, taken less than 470 days after transplant. The receptors were gathered from a human patient who received an intestinal transplant, so some T cells may come from the graft donor. The CDR3 runs from the conserved cysteine through the conserved F or W. D genes are given only for firm matches. Rows may omit the clone size; those that give it use once, few, many or a size class.

NA	TRBV11-2	TRBJ2-5	TRBD2	TGTGCCAGCAGCCCTCCAGCGGGGGGGCAAGAGACCCAGTACTTC	CASSPPAGGQETQYF
once	TRBV28	TRBJ1-5	NA	TGTGCCAGCAGCCCGAGCCGGGACATTAGCAATCAGCCCCAGCATTTT	CASSPSRDISNQPQHF
NA	TRBV14	TRBJ2-2	NA	TGTGCCAGCAGCAGTCTGATCTACACCGGGGAGCTGTTTTTT	CASSSLIYTGELFF
NA	TRBV19	TRBJ2-2	NA	TGTGCCACCGACCTTAGAGCCGGGGAGCTGTTTTTT	CATDLRAGELFF
NA	TRBV4-1	TRBJ2-2	TRBD1	TGCGCCAGCAGCCAAGATCGACCCGGGACAGCGAAAGGGGGCGGGGAGCTGTTTTTT	CASSQDRPGTAKGGGELFF
NA	TRBV23-1	TRBJ2-5	NA	TGCGCCAGCAGCCCTAGGTACACACAAGAGGCCCAGTACTTC	CASSPRYTQEAQYF
NA	TRBV6-5	TRBJ2-5	NA	TGTGCCAGCAGCGCGGACAACCAAGAGACCCAGTACTTC	CASSADNQETQYF
few	TRBV27	TRBJ2-6	NA	TGTGCCAGCAGTCAGGGATCTGGGGCCAACGTCCTGACTTTC	CASSQGSGANVLTF
NA	TRBV28	TRBJ1-6	TRBD1	TGTGCCAGCAGTTTATCGGGACAGGCTACATCCCTCCACTTT	CASSLSGQATSLHF
NA	TRBV2	TRBJ2-3	NA	TGTGCCAGCAGTGAGAGGATCACAGATACGCAGTATTTT	CASSERITDTQYF
NA	TRBV5-1	TRBJ2-6	NA	TGCGCCAGCAGCTCAGACTGGGCTGGGGCCAACGTCCTGACTTTC	CASSSDWAGANVLTF
NA	TRBV19	TRBJ1-1	NA	TGTGCCAGTAGTACAGGGGCTGGACACACTGAAGCTTTCTTT	CASSTGAGHTEAFF
NA	TRBV15	TRBJ1-4	TRBD1	TGTGCCACCAGCAGAGATAGTTGGACAGGTGAAAAACTGTTTTTT	CATSRDSWTGEKLFF
NA	TRBV6-5	TRBJ1-5	TRBD1	TGTGCCAGCAGTTTATCAGGGGGCAGGGGTTATCAGCCCCAGCATTTT	CASSLSGGRGYQPQHF
NA	TRBV28	TRBJ2-7	TRBD1	TGTGCCAGCATAGACAGGGGGGGCGAGCAGTACTTC	CASIDRGGEQYF
NA	TRBV5-5	TRBJ2-3	NA	TGTGCCAGCAGCTTGGTGGTAGTGGGGGCCACAGATACGCAGTATTTT	CASSLVVVGATDTQYF
NA	TRBV2	TRBJ2-5	NA	TGTGCCAGCAGTGAAGGGGAGACCCAGTACTTC	CASSEGETQYF
NA	TRBV6-1	TRBJ1-2	NA	TGTGCCAGCAGTGAAGGTTTTTCGGACTATGGCTACACCTTC	CASSEGFSDYGYTF
once	TRBV11-3	TRBJ1-5	NA	TGTGCCAGCGATTCTCCGGGCAGGGAGAGAGGACAGCCCCAGCATTTT	CASDSPGRERGQPQHF
NA	TRBV9	TRBJ2-1	TRBD1	TGTGCCAGCAGCGTCACGGGACAGGGGGCTCGAGGCAATGAGCAGTTCTTC	CASSVTGQGARGNEQFF
NA	TRBV15	TRBJ1-2	NA	TGTGCCACCAGCATTTCGATGGGGCGCGGAAATGGCTACACCTTC	CATSISMGRGNGYTF
NA	TRBV27	TRBJ2-3	NA	TGTGCCAGCAGTGTCACAGATACGCAGTATTTT	CASSVTDTQYF
once	TRBV28	TRBJ2-2	NA	TGTGCCAGCAGACAGGGAGGGCCCGGGGAGCTGTTTTTT	CASRQGGPGELFF
NA	TRBV28	TRBJ1-2	NA	TGTGCCAGCACGGTCAGGGCTATTCACTATGGCTACACCTTC	CASTVRAIHYGYTF
few	TRBV4-3	TRBJ2-2	NA	TGCGCCAGCAGACAGGGCCCCGGGGAGCTGTTTTTT	CASRQGPGELFF
NA	TRBV14	TRBJ1-1	TRBD1	TGTGCCAGCAGCCAGGGACAGTTAAACACTGAAGCTTTCTTT	CASSQGQLNTEAFF
NA	TRBV9	TRBJ2-3	NA	TGTGCCAGCAGCGTACAGGGGACAGATACGCAGTATTTT	CASSVQGTDTQYF
medium-sized	TRBV28	TRBJ2-2	TRBD1	TGTGCCAGCAGGACCGACAGGGCAATACCGAACACCGGGGAGCTGTTTTTT	CASRTDRAIPNTGELFF
NA	TRBV9	TRBJ2-3	NA	TGTGCCAGCAGCTCTCGACTAGTCCAAAGCACAGATACGCAGTATTTT	CASSSRLVQSTDTQYF
NA	TRBV7-2	TRBJ1-5	TRBD1	TGTGCCAGCAGCCTCCTCAGGGGGAGTCAGCCCCAGCATTTT	CASSLLRGSQPQHF
NA	TRBV5-1	TRBJ2-3	TRBD2	TGCGCCAGCAGCTTAGTCGGGGGGGCTAATACGCAGTATTTT	CASSLVGGANTQYF
NA	TRBV4-2	TRBJ2-1	TRBD2	TGTGCCAGCAGCCAGAATCTCCAAGCGGGGGGCCTCCCCCGTAGCTCCTACAATGAGCAGTTCTTC	CASSQNLQAGGLPRSSYNEQFF
once	TRBV9	TRBJ1-2	TRBD1	TGTGCCAGCAGCCCTCAGACAGGGAATATCGGTGGCTACACCTTC	CASSPQTGNIGGYTF
NA	TRBV5-8	TRBJ1-2	NA	TGTGCCAGCAGCTTGGGACGGACTTTCTATGGCTACACCTTC	CASSLGRTFYGYTF
medium-sized	TRBV28	TRBJ1-5	NA	TGTGCCAGCCTACCGGGCCCTAGCAATCAGCCCCAGCATTTT	CASLPGPSNQPQHF
NA	TRBV7-5	TRBJ1-4	NA	TGTGCCAGAAGCCAAGTCCGCAGGGGGAGTGATGAAAAACTGTTTTTT	CARSQVRRGSDEKLFF
NA	TRBV30	TRBJ1-1	NA	TGTGCCTGGAGAGCTCCAGGGGTAACTGAAGCTTTCTTT	CAWRAPGVTEAFF
NA	TRBV6-1	TRBJ2-6	NA	TGTGCCAGCAGTGACGATCCCTCTGGGGCCAACGTCCTGACTTTC	CASSDDPSGANVLTF
once	TRBV6-1	TRBJ1-5	NA	TGTGCCAGCAAATCAGGGGTTGATCAGCCCCAGCATTTT	CASKSGVDQPQHF
NA	TRBV9	TRBJ1-1	NA	TGTGCCAGCAGCGATACTCCCCGGGACAAAGCTTTCTTT	CASSDTPRDKAFF
NA	TRBV19	TRBJ1-5	TRBD1	TGTGCCAGTAGTACTGGTACAGGGGAGCAGCCCCAGCATTTT	CASSTGTGEQPQHF
NA	TRBV18	TRBJ1-1	NA	TGTGCCAGCTCACCTGGACTTAACACTGAAGCTTTCTTT	CASSPGLNTEAFF
few	TRBV30	TRBJ1-4	NA	TGTGCCTGGAGCGGGAGTCAGGGGTTGGGCGAAAAACTGTTTTTT	CAWSGSQGLGEKLFF
NA	TRBV9	TRBJ2-3	TRBD1	TGTGCCAGCAGCGATCCCCCGGACAGGGGGACAGATACGCAGTATTTT	CASSDPPDRGTDTQYF
NA	TRBV11-1	TRBJ1-1	NA	TGTGCCAGCAGCTTAGCACTGGGGGGAGCGGAAGCTTTCTTT	CASSLALGGAEAFF